A single sample gave rise to the 15 T cell receptor beta chains below, sequenced in a study of T cell responses to AZD1222 COVID-19 vaccine. Data came from immunoSEQ multiplex PCR; TCRdb stores just in-frame clones and leaves some out. The profile shows about 130,000 clones, roughly 92% of them singletons. Sequenced here: peripheral blood, sampled 28 days after the second AZD1222 dose. These receptors were taken from an adult who received the AZD1222 COVID-19 vaccine.

This sequence joins TRBV13 and TRBJ2-4; D is perhaps TRBD2 (6 bases). The CDR3 runs 16 residues. V was shortened by 0 bases and J by 0 bases, with 9 bases between the two germline ends. Germline-derived CDR1 and CDR2 are PRHDT and FYEKMQ (reference sequence). CDR3 in amino acids: CASSLGVGGAKNIQYF. CDR3 DNA sequence: TGTGCCAGCAGCTTAGGGGTCGGGGGAGCCAAAAACATTCAGTACTTC.

The chain carries TRBV19 and TRBJ1-1, with D possibly TRBD1 on 6 matching bases. Germline CDR1 and CDR2: LNHDA and SQIVND (reference sequence). V was pared by 7 bases and J by 0 bases, with 12 bases between. The CDR3 contains 14 residues. The CDR3 DNA reads as TGTGCCAGTACCCCAGGGGAGTTGAACACTGAAGCTTTCTTT. Encoded protein: CASTPGELNTEAFF.

The genes are TRBV18 and TRBJ1-6; 7 bases are shared with TRBD1. This CDR3 contains 14 residues. After removal of 3 bases from V and 11 bases from J, the junction contained 7 bases not matched to a gene. Looked up from germline, CDR1 is KGHSH and CDR2 is LQKENI. The CDR3, as DNA: TGTGCCAGCTCACCCGACAGGGTCTCGACACCCCTCCACTTT. This codes for CASSPDRVSTPLHF.

The V and J genes are TRBV12-5 and TRBJ2-5; D may correspond to TRBD1 or TRBD2 (6 bases each). The length of the CDR3 is 16 residues. CDR1 LGHNT and CDR2 FRNRAP come from the germline V gene. Here the CDR3 DNA reads TGTGGGGAAGGGGGGAAGGGGGAACTCCCGGAGGAGACCCAGTACTTC. Its protein is CGEGGKGELPEETQYF.

This clone was recorded only once. This chain links TRBV30 with TRBJ2-3, with unresolved D. The V gene lost 5 bases and the J gene lost 8 bases, with 11 bases spanning the gap. Looked up from germline, CDR1 is GTSNPN and CDR2 is SVGIG (reference sequence). The CDR3 runs to 11 residues. This CDR3 reads CAWSKAGTQYF. Here the CDR3 DNA reads TGTGCCTGGTCCAAGGCAGGTACGCAGTATTTT. Combining the CDR3 with reference TRBV30 and TRBJ2-3 gives the whole variable domain SQTIHQWPATLVQPVGSPLSLECTVEGTSNPNLYWYRQAAGRGLQLLFYSVGIGQISSEVPQNLSASRPQDRQFILSSKKLLLSDSGFYLCAWSKAGTQYFGPGTRLTVL.

The gene calls are TRBV2 and TRBJ2-1; TRBD2 aligns across 7 bases. V was pared by 6 bases and J by 10 bases, with 6 bases of the junction left unmatched. The germline V gene has CDR1 SNHLY and CDR2 FYNNEI. The CDR3 covers 12 residues. The CDR3 here is CASRRDYLEQFF. The CDR3 DNA is TGTGCCAGCAGGCGGGACTATCTGGAGCAGTTCTTC.

This clone was observed a few times. V is TRBV7-9 and J is TRBJ2-4; 14 bases are a match to TRBD2. V shed 4 bases and J 11 bases; nucleotides not matched to a gene: 1. Germline assignment: CDR1 SEHNR and CDR2 FQNEAQ (reference sequence). This CDR3 is built from 13 residues. The CDR3 loop reads CASSSTSGGVQYF. In DNA form, the CDR3 reads TGTGCCAGCAGCTCGACTAGCGGGGGGGTTCAGTACTTC.

The rearrangement links TRBV5-6 to TRBJ1-2, with D possibly being TRBD1 (5 bases). The ends were cut back, 4 bases at V and 1 base at J, with 14 bases in the middle. The V gene's germline CDR1 is SGHDT and CDR2 YYEEEE. The CDR3 is made up of 15 amino acids. The CDR3 nucleotides read TGTGCCAGCAGCGAGTCTCCGGGGGTTAACTATGGCTACACCTTC. It specifies CASSESPGVNYGYTF.

The chain combines TRBV7-8 with TRBJ2-7; the D gene is possibly TRBD1 (5 bases). Looked up from germline, CDR1 is SGHVS and CDR2 is FQNEAQ. With 5 bases removed from V and 4 bases from J, the gap between germline ends came to 18 bases. There are 15 residues in the CDR3. CDR3 nucleotides: TGTGCCAGCAGCATACGGACCTGGGGCTCTTACGAGCAGTACTTC. This translates into CASSIRTWGSYEQYF.

This chain uses TRBV7-2 with TRBJ2-3; D is unresolved. Germline CDR1 reads SGHTA; CDR2 reads FQGNSA. Trimming removed 1 base from V and 0 bases from J, with 8 bases in between. This CDR3 is 15 amino acids long. The CDR3 loop is CASSLVGTSTDTQYF. DNA of the CDR3: TGTGCCAGCAGCTTAGTGGGAACTAGCACAGATACGCAGTATTTT.

Written as DNA, the CDR3 is TGTGCCAGCAGTTTTACGGCCGGGGGGAATAGTAATTCACCCCTCCACTTT. Its protein product is CASSFTAGGNSNSPLHF. This chain uses TRBV27 with TRBJ1-6; possibly TRBD1 for D (5 bases). Between the trimmed V and J ends, which lost 3 bases and 6 bases, there was a span of 18 bases. The CDR3 extends over 17 amino acids. The germline CDR1 and CDR2 sequences are MNHEY and SMNVEV (reference sequence).

The V call is TRBV11-3, the J call TRBJ2-7; a possible D gene is TRBD2 (5 bases). The germline CDR1 and CDR2 sequences are SGHNT and YENEEA. The CDR3 totals 14 residues. Trimming cost V 1 base and J 1 base, with 8 bases left between them. The CDR3 here is CASSLGPGSYEQYF. The DNA for the CDR3 is TGTGCCAGCAGCTTAGGCCCGGGATCCTACGAGCAGTACTTC.

CDR3 coding DNA: TGTGCCAGCAGCCCCTTGCAGGGTGCGGGCACTGAAGCTTTCTTT. Encoded protein: CASSPLQGAGTEAFF. The chain carries TRBV9 and TRBJ1-1; maybe TRBD1 (5 bases). Trimming shortened V by 4 bases and J by 4 bases, and 17 bases separated the two germline ends. The CDR3 runs to 15 residues. Germline V gene sequence: CDR1 SGDLS, CDR2 YYNGEE.

The genes are TRBV25-1 and TRBJ1-2; D gene unclear. From germline, CDR1 is MGHDK and CDR2 SYGVNS. Trimming removed 1 base from V and 5 bases from J, with 11 bases in between. The CDR3 runs to 14 residues. CDR3 coding DNA: TGTGCCAGCAGTGAATCGGCAACTTCTTATGGCTACACCTTC. It specifies CASSESATSYGYTF.

The chain has TRBV19 and TRBJ2-7; possible D gene TRBD2, 6 bases. This CDR3 is 17 amino acids long. V was clipped by 6 bases and J by 2 bases, with 23 bases between them. CDR1 LNHDA and CDR2 SQIVND come from the germline V gene (reference sequence). This CDR3 reads CASRRALSGTETYEQYF. In nucleotides, the CDR3 is TGTGCCAGTAGAAGGGCCCTATCCGGGACTGAGACCTACGAGCAGTACTTC.